This is a list of T cell receptor beta chains from one sample in a study of CD8 T cells in Susac syndrome. TCRdb passed the immunoSEQ multiplex PCR reads through MiXCR, listing each CDR3 protein once. The data contain about 160,000 distinct CDR3 sequences, roughly 95% of them singletons. Sequenced: CD4+ T cells from PBMCs. Source of these receptors: a human donor with Susac syndrome. CDR3s include the opening cysteine and the closing phenylalanine or tryptophan. A D gene is named only where the DNA matches it firmly. Where a row states a size, it is once, few, many or the class of an expanded clone; other rows omit it.

DNA	CDR3	D	size	V	J
TGCGCCAGCAGCTTGGTCTCAAGTTCGACTGAAGCTTTCTTT	CASSLVSSSTEAFF	-	-	TRBV5-1	TRBJ1-1
TGTGCCAGCAGCTACCTACTGAGGGACACTGAAGCTTTCTTT	CASSYLLRDTEAFF	-	-	TRBV7-2	TRBJ1-1
TGTGCCAGCAGCGCCCGGGACAGAACCTACGAGCAGTACTTC	CASSARDRTYEQYF	TRBD1	-	TRBV9	TRBJ2-7
TGCAGTGCTTACCCCCTAGCGGGACAGCAAGAGACCCAGTACTTC	CSAYPLAGQQETQYF	TRBD2	-	TRBV20-1	TRBJ2-5
TGTGCCAGCAACATCAACGGGCCGAATAACTATGGCTACACCTTC	CASNINGPNNYGYTF	-	-	TRBV12-3/TRBV12-4	TRBJ1-2
TGCGCCAGCAGCTTGACAGGGAAAGAGGGCTACGAGCAGTACTTC	CASSLTGKEGYEQYF	-	-	TRBV5-1	TRBJ2-7
TGTGCCTGGGAACAGGATAATGAAAAACTGTTTTTT	CAWEQDNEKLFF	-	-	TRBV30	TRBJ1-4
TGTGCCTGGAGTCGAGACTTCAACACCGGGGAGCTGTTTTTT	CAWSRDFNTGELFF	-	-	TRBV30	TRBJ2-2
TGCAGTGCTAGAACAGGGCGGTGGGTACCCGAGCAGTTCTTC	CSARTGRWVPEQFF	-	-	TRBV20-1	TRBJ2-1
TGTGCCAGCAGCGCTTCCGGGACAGGTTCAGGTGGCTACACCTTC	CASSASGTGSGGYTF	TRBD1	-	TRBV9	TRBJ1-2
TGTGCCAGCAGCCCCACGTTAGGGTTGATGCATACGCAGTATTTT	CASSPTLGLMHTQYF	-	-	TRBV7-9	TRBJ2-3
TGCAGTGCCAGGCCCCCGGCTGGGTACGAGCAGTACTTC	CSARPPAGYEQYF	-	-	TRBV20-1	TRBJ2-7
TGTGCCAGCAGCTTAGCCCTAAACTTGGAGACCCAGTACTTC	CASSLALNLETQYF	-	-	TRBV7-2	TRBJ2-5
TGTGCCAGCAGCCACGGTAGACAAGAGACCCAGTACTTC	CASSHGRQETQYF	-	-	TRBV3-1	TRBJ2-5
TGTGCCATCAGTGATAACGGGATGGAGTTC	CAISDNGMEF	-	-	TRBV10-3	TRBJ1-2
TGTGCCAGCAGTCCCCCCCGGGGCACTGGAGAGAAGTACTTC	CASSPPRGTGEKYF	-	-	TRBV28	TRBJ2-7
TGTGCCAGCTCACCACAGAGCCAAGAGACCCAGTACTTC	CASSPQSQETQYF	-	-	TRBV18	TRBJ2-5
TGTGCCTGGAGTGGGGCAGGGTCGGAGTATGGCTACACCTTC	CAWSGAGSEYGYTF	-	-	TRBV30	TRBJ1-2
TGCAGTGGGCAGCCCGCGAACACCGGGGAGCTGTTTTTT	CSGQPANTGELFF	-	-	TRBV29-1	TRBJ2-2
TGTGCCTGGATTGTCAGGGCCTCTGGAAACACCATATATTTT	CAWIVRASGNTIYF	-	-	TRBV30	TRBJ1-3
TGCAGTGCTAGATGGGTGGGGATGAGAAACATTCAGTACTTC	CSARWVGMRNIQYF	-	once	TRBV20-1	TRBJ2-4
TGTGCCAGCAGCAACAGGATCAATGAAGCTTTCTTT	CASSNRINEAFF	-	once	TRBV13	TRBJ1-1
TGTGCCAGTAGTAGCGTGAGCGGGAGGGCCTACGAGCAGTACTTC	CASSSVSGRAYEQYF	TRBD2	-	TRBV19	TRBJ2-7
TGCAGCGTTGAAAGCTCCTACAATGAGCAGTTCTTC	CSVESSYNEQFF	-	-	TRBV29-1	TRBJ2-1
TGTGCCACCAGCAACGCCGGACAGCCCCAAGAGACCCAGTACTTC	CATSNAGQPQETQYF	-	-	TRBV15	TRBJ2-5
TGTGCCAGCTCAGTATCAGGGACGATCTATGGCTACACCTTC	CASSVSGTIYGYTF	-	-	TRBV18	TRBJ1-2
TGTGCCAGCAGCGAACTCCAGGGGGCGGGCTATGGCTACACCTTC	CASSELQGAGYGYTF	TRBD1	-	TRBV11-2	TRBJ1-2
TGCGCCAGCAGCCGGATGGGCACCGGGGAGCTGTTTTTT	CASSRMGTGELFF	-	-	TRBV4-3	TRBJ2-2
TGTGCCAGCAGCTTGGCGGGGACAGGAACCTCCTACAATGAGCAGTTCTTC	CASSLAGTGTSYNEQFF	TRBD1	once	TRBV5-4	TRBJ2-1
TGTGCCAGCAGTTTGGCGCAGCCCGCCGCGGGGACCGGGGAGCTGTTTTTT	CASSLAQPAAGTGELFF	-	-	TRBV27	TRBJ2-2
TGTGCCAGCAGCTTTAAAATCAACAGCCGCTACACTGAAGCTTTCTTT	CASSFKINSRYTEAFF	-	-	TRBV5-6	TRBJ1-1
TGCAGCGTTCTCTCCGGCACAGATACGCAGTATTTT	CSVLSGTDTQYF	-	-	TRBV29-1	TRBJ2-3
TGTGCCAGCAGCTTGGCCTTAGCGGGGATCGAGACCCAGTACTTC	CASSLALAGIETQYF	TRBD2	few	TRBV5-4	TRBJ2-5
TGTGCCAGCAGTCCCCGGACTAGCGGTAGCTCCTACAATGAGCAGTTCTTC	CASSPRTSGSSYNEQFF	TRBD2	-	TRBV6-2/TRBV6-3	TRBJ2-1
TGTGCCAGCAGCTTCACCGGGGAGCTGTTTTTT	CASSFTGELFF	-	-	TRBV7-9	TRBJ2-2
TGCGCCAGCAGTCAGGAACGTATAGAAGAAAAACTGTTTTTT	CASSQERIEEKLFF	-	-	TRBV5-1	TRBJ1-4
TGTGCCTCCAGGGACAGGGCCCCCCTCTACGAGCAGTACTTC	CASRDRAPLYEQYF	TRBD1	-	TRBV2	TRBJ2-7
TGCAGCTCATTGGGGGGGGACCGGAGTGGCTACACCTTC	CSSLGGDRSGYTF	-	-	TRBV29-1	TRBJ1-2
TGTGCCAGCAGTGAACTTCGGGAGACCTATGGCTACACCTTC	CASSELRETYGYTF	-	-	TRBV2	TRBJ1-2
TGTGCCAGCAGCCGCGAACAGGGGGCTCGGAATGAGCAGTTCTTC	CASSREQGARNEQFF	TRBD1	once	TRBV7-9	TRBJ2-1
TGTGCCAGCAGTCCACAGGGATCACACTATGGCTACACCTTC	CASSPQGSHYGYTF	-	-	TRBV27	TRBJ1-2
TGTGCCAGCAGCCAAGATCAACTTCCAGGGGATACGCAGTATTTT	CASSQDQLPGDTQYF	-	-	TRBV3-1	TRBJ2-3
TGCAGCGTTGAAGATGGGGGTCCTAGAATGAGCAATCAGCCCCAGCATTTT	CSVEDGGPRMSNQPQHF	-	-	TRBV29-1	TRBJ1-5
TGCAGTGCTAGCGTCCGGACGGTCTATGGCTACACCTTC	CSASVRTVYGYTF	-	-	TRBV20-1	TRBJ1-2
TGTGCCTGGAACGACAGGGGTGGATCACCCCTCCACTTT	CAWNDRGGSPLHF	TRBD1	-	TRBV30	TRBJ1-6
TGCAGTGCTCGGACAGTGCCAGAGACCCAGTACTTC	CSARTVPETQYF	-	-	TRBV20-1	TRBJ2-5
TGTGCCAGCTCACCGGGAGACGACTATGGCTACACCTTC	CASSPGDDYGYTF	-	-	TRBV18	TRBJ1-2
TGTGCCAGCAGCCAGGGCAGGGGCTCGAACACTGAAGCTTTCTTT	CASSQGRGSNTEAFF	-	few	TRBV3-1	TRBJ1-1